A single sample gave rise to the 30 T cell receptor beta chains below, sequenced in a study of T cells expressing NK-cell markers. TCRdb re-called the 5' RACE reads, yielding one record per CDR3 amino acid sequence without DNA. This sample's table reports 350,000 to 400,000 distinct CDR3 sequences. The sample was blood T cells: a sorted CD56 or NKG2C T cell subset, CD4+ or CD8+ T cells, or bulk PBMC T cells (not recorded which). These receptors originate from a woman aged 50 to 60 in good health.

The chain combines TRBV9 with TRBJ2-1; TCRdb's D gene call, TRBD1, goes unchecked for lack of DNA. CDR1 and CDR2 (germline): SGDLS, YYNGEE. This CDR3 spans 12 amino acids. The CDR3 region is CASGKEGNEQFF.

The CDR3 spells CASSFKISGRGPYEQYF. The rearrangement links TRBV12-3 or TRBV12-4 to TRBJ2-7; TCRdb's D call, TRBD2, is unchecked because there is no DNA. The CDR3 is 17 residues long.

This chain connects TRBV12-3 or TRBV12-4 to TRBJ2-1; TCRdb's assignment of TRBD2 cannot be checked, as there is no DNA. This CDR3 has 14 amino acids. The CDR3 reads CASSFQRAYNEQFF.

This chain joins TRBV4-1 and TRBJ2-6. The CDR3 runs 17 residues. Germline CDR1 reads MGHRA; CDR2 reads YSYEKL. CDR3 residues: CASSQEATGPGANVLTF.

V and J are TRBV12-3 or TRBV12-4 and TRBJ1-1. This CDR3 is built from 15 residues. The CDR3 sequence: CASSLAQRGTSEAFF.

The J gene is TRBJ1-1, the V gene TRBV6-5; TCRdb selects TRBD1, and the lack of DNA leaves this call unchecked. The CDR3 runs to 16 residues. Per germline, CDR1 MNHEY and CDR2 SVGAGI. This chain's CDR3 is CASSLGQGLMNTEAFF.

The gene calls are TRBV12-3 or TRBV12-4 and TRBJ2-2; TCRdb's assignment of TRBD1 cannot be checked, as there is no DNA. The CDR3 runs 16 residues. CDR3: CASSRDRGAYTGELFF.

CDR3 in amino acids: CASSRGQGRASGANVLTF. The chain recombines TRBV12-3 or TRBV12-4 with TRBJ2-6; TCRdb names TRBD2, which stays unverified in the absence of DNA. The CDR3 has 18 amino acids.

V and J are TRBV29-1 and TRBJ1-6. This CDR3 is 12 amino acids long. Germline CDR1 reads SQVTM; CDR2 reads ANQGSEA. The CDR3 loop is CSVGGLDSPLHF. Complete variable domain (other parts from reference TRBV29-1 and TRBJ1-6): SAVISQKPSRDICQRGTSLTIQCQVDSQVTMMFWYRQQPGQSLTLIATANQGSEATYESGFVIDKFPISRPNLTFSTLTVSNMSPEDSSIYLCSVGGLDSPLHFGNGTRLTVT.

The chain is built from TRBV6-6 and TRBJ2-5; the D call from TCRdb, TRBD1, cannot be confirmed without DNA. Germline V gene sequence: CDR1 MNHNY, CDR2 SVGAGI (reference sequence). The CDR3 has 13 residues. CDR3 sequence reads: CASTRGTQETQYF.

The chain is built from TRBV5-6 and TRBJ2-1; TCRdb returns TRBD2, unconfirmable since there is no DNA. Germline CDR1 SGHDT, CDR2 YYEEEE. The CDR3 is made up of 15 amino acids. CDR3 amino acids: CASSLLLAEPNEQFF. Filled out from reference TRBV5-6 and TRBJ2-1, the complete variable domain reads DAGVTQSPTHLIKTRGQQVTLRCSPKSGHDTVSWYQQALGQGPQFIFQYYEEEERQRGNFPDRFSGHQFPNYSSELNVNALLLGDSALYLCASSLLLAEPNEQFFGPGTRLTVL.

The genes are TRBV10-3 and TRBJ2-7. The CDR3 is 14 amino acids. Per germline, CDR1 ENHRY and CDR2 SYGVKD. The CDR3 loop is CAISDRTPPSEQYF.

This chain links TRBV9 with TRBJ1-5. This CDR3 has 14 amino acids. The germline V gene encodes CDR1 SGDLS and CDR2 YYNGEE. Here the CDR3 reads CASSVGADHQPQHF. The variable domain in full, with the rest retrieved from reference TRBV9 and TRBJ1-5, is DSGVTQTPKHLITATGQRVTLRCSPRSGDLSVYWYQQSLDQGLQFLIQYYNGEERAKGNILERFSAQQFPDLHSELNLSSLELGDSALYFCASSVGADHQPQHFGDGTRLSIL.

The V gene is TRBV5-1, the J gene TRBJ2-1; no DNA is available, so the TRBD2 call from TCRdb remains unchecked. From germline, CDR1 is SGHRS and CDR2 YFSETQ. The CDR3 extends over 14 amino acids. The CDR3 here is CASSLDSSYPEQFF.

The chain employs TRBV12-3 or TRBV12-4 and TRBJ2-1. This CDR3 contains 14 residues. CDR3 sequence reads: CATRLAEGYNEQFF.

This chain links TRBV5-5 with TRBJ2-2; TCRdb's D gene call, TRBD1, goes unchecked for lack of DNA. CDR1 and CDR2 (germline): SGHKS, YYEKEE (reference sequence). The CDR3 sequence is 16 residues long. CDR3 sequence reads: CASSLEGRGDLIGLFF.

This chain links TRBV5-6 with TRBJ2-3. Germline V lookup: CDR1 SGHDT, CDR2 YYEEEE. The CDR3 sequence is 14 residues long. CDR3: CASSLGGSPDTQYF. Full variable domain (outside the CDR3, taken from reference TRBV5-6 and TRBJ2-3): DAGVTQSPTHLIKTRGQQVTLRCSPKSGHDTVSWYQQALGQGPQFIFQYYEEEERQRGNFPDRFSGHQFPNYSSELNVNALLLGDSALYLCASSLGGSPDTQYFGPGTRLTVL.

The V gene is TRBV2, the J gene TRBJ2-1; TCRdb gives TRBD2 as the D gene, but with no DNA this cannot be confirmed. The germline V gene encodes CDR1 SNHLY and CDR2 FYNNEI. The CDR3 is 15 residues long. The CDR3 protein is CASVEQGLASHEQFF.

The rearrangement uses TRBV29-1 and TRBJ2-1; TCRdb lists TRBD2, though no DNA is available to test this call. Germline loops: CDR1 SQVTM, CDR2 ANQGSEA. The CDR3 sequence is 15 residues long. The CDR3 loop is CSVEGTSGSLNEQFF.

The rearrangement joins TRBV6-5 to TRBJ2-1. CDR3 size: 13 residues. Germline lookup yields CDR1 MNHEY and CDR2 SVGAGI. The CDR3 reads CASSYSSGWEQFF.

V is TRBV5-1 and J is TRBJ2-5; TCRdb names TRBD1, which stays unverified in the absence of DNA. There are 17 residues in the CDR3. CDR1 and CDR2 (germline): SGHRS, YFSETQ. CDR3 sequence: CASSLGTGGFVGETQYF.

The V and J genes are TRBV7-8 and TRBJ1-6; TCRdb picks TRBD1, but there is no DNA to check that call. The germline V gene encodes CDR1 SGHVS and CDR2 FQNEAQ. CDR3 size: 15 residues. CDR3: CASSLEGGQNSPLHF.

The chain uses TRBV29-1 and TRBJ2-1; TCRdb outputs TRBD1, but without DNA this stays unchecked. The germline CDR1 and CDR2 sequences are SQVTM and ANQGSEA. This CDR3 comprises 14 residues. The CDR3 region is CSVDPLLTNNEQFF.

The CDR3 is CASSQGRTLVGYGYTF. The rearrangement links TRBV12-3 or TRBV12-4 to TRBJ1-2; TCRdb lists TRBD1, though no DNA is available to test this call. The CDR3 sequence is 16 residues long.

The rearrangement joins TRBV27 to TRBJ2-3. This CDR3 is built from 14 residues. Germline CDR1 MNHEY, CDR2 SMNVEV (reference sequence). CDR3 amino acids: CASSFSGFTDTQYF.

The CDR3: CASSLGIRVYTEAFF. The rearrangement links TRBV5-1 to TRBJ1-1; the D call from TCRdb, TRBD1, cannot be confirmed without DNA. Germline-derived CDR1 and CDR2 are SGHRS and YFSETQ. This CDR3 region has 15 residues.

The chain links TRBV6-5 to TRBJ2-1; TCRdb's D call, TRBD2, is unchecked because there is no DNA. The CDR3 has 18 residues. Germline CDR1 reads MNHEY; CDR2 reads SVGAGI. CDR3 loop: CASSYSNFPVAGYNEQFF.

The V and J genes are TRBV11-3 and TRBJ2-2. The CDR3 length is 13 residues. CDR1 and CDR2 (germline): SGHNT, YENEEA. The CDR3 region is CASSSHRTGELFF.

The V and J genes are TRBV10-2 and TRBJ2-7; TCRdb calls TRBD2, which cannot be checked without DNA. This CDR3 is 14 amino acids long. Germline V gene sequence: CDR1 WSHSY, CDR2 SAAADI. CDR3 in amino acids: CASSEWATFYEQYF.

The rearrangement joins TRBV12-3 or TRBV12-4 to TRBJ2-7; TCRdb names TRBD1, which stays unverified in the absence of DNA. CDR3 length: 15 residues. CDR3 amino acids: CASSLNRDTSYEQYF.